This T cell receptor beta chain was retrieved from a study of blood T cell repertoires in COVID-19 (dated by TCRdb to the early 2020s). About the full investigation: Collaborator samples came from the United States, Italy and Spain and covered acute and convalescent phases of COVID-19. The prospective study material was composed of cDNA or gDNA derived from T cells, B-cell-depleted T cells, or PBMCs. Subjects who had been exposed to COVID-19, were actively infected with it, or had recovered from it provided the deeply sampled blood TCRbeta repertoires that made up the dataset. The repertoires were made available in a free public database intended to serve as a resource for research on the immune response to SARS-CoV-2. The samples were drawn from two sources: the first 160 participants of the ongoing ImmuneRACE study, and 1,254 subjects contributed by 6 global collaborators. A de-identified subject ID, COVID-19 status, age in years and sex were almost always included in the sample metadata. Where available, HLA class I and class II types were taken from metadata supplied by the sample provider and were not determined by assay-based typing.

One collaborating source in Seattle enrolled patients while the patients were actively infected and followed the patients over time throughout the course of disease. Whole blood was collected in K2EDTA tubes by collaborating institutions according to the institutions' own protocols. For TCRbeta analysis, collaborator samples were shipped as frozen whole blood, as isolated PBMCs, or as DNA extracted from either sample type. There are 15 amino acids in the CDR3, from cysteine to phenylalanine inclusive. Only the CDR3 part of the read is kept: 45 bases, read in frame from the first base. Trimming removed 5 bases from V and 6 bases from J, leaving 15 bases between the germline ends. CDR1 and CDR2 are read off the germline V gene (reference sequence) as SGHKS and YYEKEE. As regards this clone: Its antigen is unknown. Base qualities were left out, and no much larger clone turns up one base away.

The immunoSEQ Assay, a bias-controlled multiplex PCR, was used to amplify TCRbeta CDR3 regions from genomic DNA. The source study handled its data this way. The number of nucleated cells in each sample was estimated by amplification of reference gene primers within the assay. Sequence reads were collapsed and filtered to measure the absolute abundance of every unique TCRbeta CDR3 rearrangement. For each sample, productive Simpson clonality was calculated as the square root of Simpson's diversity index over productive rearrangements. Held by TCRdb, this immuneACCESS table contains in-frame sequences only and omits some clones. Under half of the omission traces to an unresolved V gene where checked; the cause of the rest is unknown. Clone size and the V and J calls come from that table; the DNA yielded D and trimming. The sample profile shows roughly 280,000 clones; around 87% of them were found once. Over 4% of the sample rests with the top ten.

The paper's findings and limits, for the study overall: The quantity of clinical and demographic metadata differed by source and by participant and was supplied without curation.

Sequenced material: peripheral blood. The TCR was taken from a woman aged 60 to 75 with COVID-19, enrolled during active disease. Recombination joined TRBV5-5 with TRBJ1-6, and possibly TRBD1, on 6 matching bases. CDR3 sequence: CASRQGAGANSPLHF. The DNA sequence is given as TGTGCCAGCAGGCAAGGGGCAGGGGCTAATTCACCCCTCCACTTT. This CDR3, with the reference TRBV5-5 and TRBJ1-6 proteins standing in past its ends, gives the full variable domain DAGVTQSPTHLIKTRGQQVTLRCSPISGHKSVSWYQQVLGQGPQFIFQYYEKEERGRGNFPDRFSARQFPNYSSELNVNALLLGDSALYLCASRQGAGANSPLHFGNGTRLTVT.